This T cell receptor (beta chain) stems from a study of T cells in Graves' hyperthyroidism and ophthalmopathy. Looking at the study overall: At initial diagnosis, before any treatment had begun, peripheral blood was obtained.

This clonotype has only a few counts. Patients aged 18 to 65 had newly diagnosed hyperthyroidism of under 2 months' duration. From RNA transcripts, TCR beta CDR3 regions were amplified. TCR CDR3 regions were first amplified by RT-PCR with HTBI primers. TCRdb analysed the multiplex PCR reads with MiXCR anew, one entry per CDR3 protein. This sample has hundreds of thousands of distinct CDR3 sequences, with about 17% found just once. Germline V gene data show CDR1 as MNHEY and CDR2 as SMNVEV (reference sequence). The CDR3 covers 13 residues. Trimming left V 8 bases short and J 1 base short, with 12 bases between.

Sequencing input: blood. The source is a young woman with Graves' hyperthyroidism. V gene TRBV27 combines with J gene TRBJ2-7; D is possibly TRBD2 (6 bases). CDR3 sequence reads: CASGRLSSYEQYF. The CDR3 nucleotides read TGTGCCAGCGGGAGGTTATCGTCCTACGAGCAGTACTTC.